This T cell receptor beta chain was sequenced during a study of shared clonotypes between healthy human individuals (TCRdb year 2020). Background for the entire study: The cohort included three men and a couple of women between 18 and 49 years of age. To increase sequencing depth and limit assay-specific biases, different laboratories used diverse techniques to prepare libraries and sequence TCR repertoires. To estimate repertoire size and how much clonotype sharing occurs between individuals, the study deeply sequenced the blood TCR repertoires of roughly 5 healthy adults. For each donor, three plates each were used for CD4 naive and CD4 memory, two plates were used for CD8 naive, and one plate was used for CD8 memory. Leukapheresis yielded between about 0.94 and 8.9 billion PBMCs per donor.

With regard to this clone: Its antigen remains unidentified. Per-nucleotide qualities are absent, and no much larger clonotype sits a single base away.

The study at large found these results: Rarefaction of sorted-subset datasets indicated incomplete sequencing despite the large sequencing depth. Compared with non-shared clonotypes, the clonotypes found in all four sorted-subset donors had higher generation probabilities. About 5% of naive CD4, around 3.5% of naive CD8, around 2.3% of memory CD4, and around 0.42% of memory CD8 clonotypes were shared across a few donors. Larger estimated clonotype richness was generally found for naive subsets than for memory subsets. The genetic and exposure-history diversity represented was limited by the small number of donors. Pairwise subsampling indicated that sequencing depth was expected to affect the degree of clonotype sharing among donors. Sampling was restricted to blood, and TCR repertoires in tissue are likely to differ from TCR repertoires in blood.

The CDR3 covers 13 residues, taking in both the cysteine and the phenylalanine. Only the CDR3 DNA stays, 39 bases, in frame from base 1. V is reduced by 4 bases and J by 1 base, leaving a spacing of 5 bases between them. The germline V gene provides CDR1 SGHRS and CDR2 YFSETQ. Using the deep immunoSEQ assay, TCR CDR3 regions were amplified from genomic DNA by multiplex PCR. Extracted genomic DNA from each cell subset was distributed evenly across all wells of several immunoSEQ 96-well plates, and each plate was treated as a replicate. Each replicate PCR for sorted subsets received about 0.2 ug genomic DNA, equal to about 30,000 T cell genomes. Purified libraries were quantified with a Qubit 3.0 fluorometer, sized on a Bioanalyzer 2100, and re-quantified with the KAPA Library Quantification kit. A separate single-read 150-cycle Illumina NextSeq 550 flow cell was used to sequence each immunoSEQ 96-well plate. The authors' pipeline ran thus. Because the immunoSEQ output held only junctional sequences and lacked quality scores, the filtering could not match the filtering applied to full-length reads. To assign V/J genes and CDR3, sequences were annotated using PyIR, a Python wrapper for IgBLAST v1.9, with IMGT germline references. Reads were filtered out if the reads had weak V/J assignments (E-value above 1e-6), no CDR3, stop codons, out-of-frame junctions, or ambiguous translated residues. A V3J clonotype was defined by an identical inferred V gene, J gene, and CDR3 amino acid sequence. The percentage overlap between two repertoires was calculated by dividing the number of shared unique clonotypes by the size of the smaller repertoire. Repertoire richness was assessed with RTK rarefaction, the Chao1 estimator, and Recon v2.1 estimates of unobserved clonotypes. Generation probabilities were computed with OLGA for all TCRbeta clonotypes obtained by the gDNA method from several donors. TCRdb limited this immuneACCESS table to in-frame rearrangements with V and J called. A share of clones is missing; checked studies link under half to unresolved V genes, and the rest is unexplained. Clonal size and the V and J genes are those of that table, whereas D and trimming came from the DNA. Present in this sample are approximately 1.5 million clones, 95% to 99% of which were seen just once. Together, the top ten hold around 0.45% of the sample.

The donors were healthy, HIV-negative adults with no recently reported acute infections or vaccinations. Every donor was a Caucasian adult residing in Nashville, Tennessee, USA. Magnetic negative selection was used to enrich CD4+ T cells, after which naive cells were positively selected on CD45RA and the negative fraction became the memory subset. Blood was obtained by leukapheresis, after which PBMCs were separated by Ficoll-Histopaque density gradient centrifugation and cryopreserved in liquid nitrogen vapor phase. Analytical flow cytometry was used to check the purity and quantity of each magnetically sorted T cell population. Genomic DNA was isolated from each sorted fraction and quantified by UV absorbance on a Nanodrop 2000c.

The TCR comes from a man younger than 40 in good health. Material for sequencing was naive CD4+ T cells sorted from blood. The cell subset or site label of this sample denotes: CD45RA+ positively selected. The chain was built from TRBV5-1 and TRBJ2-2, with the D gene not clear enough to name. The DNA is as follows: TGCGCCAGCAGCGCGAAGAACACCGGGGAGCTGTTTTTT. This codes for CASSAKNTGELFF.